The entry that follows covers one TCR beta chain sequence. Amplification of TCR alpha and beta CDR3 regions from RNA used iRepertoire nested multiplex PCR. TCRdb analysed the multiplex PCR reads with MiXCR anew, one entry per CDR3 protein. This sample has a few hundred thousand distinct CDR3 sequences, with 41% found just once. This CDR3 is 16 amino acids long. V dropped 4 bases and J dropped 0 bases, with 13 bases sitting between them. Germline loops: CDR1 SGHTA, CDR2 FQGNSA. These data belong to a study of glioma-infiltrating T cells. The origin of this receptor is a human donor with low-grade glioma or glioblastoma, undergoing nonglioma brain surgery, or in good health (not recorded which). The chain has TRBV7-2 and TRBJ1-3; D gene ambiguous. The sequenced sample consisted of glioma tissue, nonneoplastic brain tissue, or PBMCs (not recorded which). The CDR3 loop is CASSSEGTSSGNTIYF. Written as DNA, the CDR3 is TGTGCCAGCAGCTCCGAGGGCACCAGCTCTGGAAACACCATATATTTT.